Here is one TCR beta chain with its context. This record comes from a study of T cells after posttransplantation cyclophosphamide. Treatment was busulfan-fludarabine conditioning, a marrow graft, and cyclophosphamide on days +3 and +4. The CDR3 sequence is 16 residues long. V was clipped by 5 bases and J by 7 bases; unmatched bases: 12. Germline V gene sequence: CDR1 SGHTA, CDR2 FQGNSA. TCRdb keeps only in-frame clones here, not all; method: immunoSEQ multiplex PCR. Of approximately 20,000 clones in the sample, about nine tenths were seen once. This material consisted of PBMCs, taken after allogeneic stem cell transplant with posttransplant cyclophosphamide. J is TRBJ2-4 and V is TRBV7-2; 9 positions match TRBD2. The TCR originated in a female patient in her 40s who received an allogeneic stem cell transplant from a related donor, was CMV-positive, and had no GVHD. A share of the T cells may be of graft donor origin. The CDR3 loop reads CASSPFGGRGGNIQYF. The CDR3, as DNA: TGTGCCAGCAGCCCTTTTGGCGGGAGGGGGGGTAACATTCAGTACTTC. The full variable domain, rest sourced from reference TRBV7-2 and TRBJ2-4, is GAGVSQSPSNKVTEKGKDVELRCDPISGHTALYWYRQSLGQGLEFLIYFQGNSAPDKSGLPSDRFSAERTGGSVSTLTIQRTQQEDSAVYLCASSPFGGRGGNIQYFGAGTRLSVL.